This is a list of T cell receptor beta chains from one sample in a study of blood T cells in healthy people across ages. TCRdb reprocessed the 5' RACE reads with MiXCR, giving one entry per CDR3 protein. The sample includes about a million distinct CDR3 sequences, roughly 47% of them seen just once. The sample consisted of blood. All receptors come from a woman aged 55-70 years in good health. CDR3s include the opening cysteine and the closing phenylalanine or tryptophan. The D gene is left open where the match is weak. The size entry is marked missing in some rows and otherwise reads once, few, many or a size class.

size: NA
D: NA
V: TRBV2
J: TRBJ1-1
DNA: TGTGCCAGCAGTGAAAGTAGATGGGGCACTGAAGCTTTCTTT
CDR3: CASSESRWGTEAFF

size: NA
D: NA
V: TRBV11-2
J: TRBJ2-5
DNA: TGTGCCAGCGGGGGGGCAGCTGTGGTACAAGAGACCCAGTACTTC
CDR3: CASGGAAVVQETQYF

size: once
D: TRBD1
V: TRBV20-1
J: TRBJ1-5
DNA: TGCAGTGCAGAAGGCGGGACAGGGGACCAGCCCCAGCATTTT
CDR3: CSAEGGTGDQPQHF

size: NA
D: TRBD2
V: TRBV28
J: TRBJ2-7
DNA: TGTGCCAGCAGTTTTACAGCGGGAGGGGCCTACGAGCAGTACTTC
CDR3: CASSFTAGGAYEQYF

size: NA
D: NA
V: TRBV28
J: TRBJ2-2
DNA: TGTGCCAGCAGTCCCCCACCCTACGGACCGGGTGGAACCGGGGAGCTGTTTTTT
CDR3: CASSPPPYGPGGTGELFF

size: NA
D: NA
V: TRBV30
J: TRBJ2-6
DNA: TGTGCCTGGAGGCCGCTGTCTGGGGCCAACGTCCTGACTTTC
CDR3: CAWRPLSGANVLTF

size: NA
D: TRBD1
V: TRBV6-6
J: TRBJ1-2
DNA: TGTGCCAGCAGCCCCCCCGGGACAGGGGGTAACTATGGCTACACCTTC
CDR3: CASSPPGTGGNYGYTF

size: few
D: TRBD1
V: TRBV2
J: TRBJ2-1
DNA: TGTGCCAGCAACCTTTACCGGGACAGGGGGCTCGTCAGGTCGTCACAGGAAGACAATGAGCAGTTCTTC
CDR3: CASNLYRDRGLVRSSQEDNEQFF

size: NA
D: TRBD2
V: TRBV30
J: TRBJ2-1
DNA: TGTGCCTGGAGTGTACGACTAGCGGGAGGGAATGAGCAGTTCTTC
CDR3: CAWSVRLAGGNEQFF

size: NA
D: TRBD1
V: TRBV4-1
J: TRBJ2-1
DNA: TGCGCCAGCAGCTCACAAATCACCGGGACAGGGCAACACAATGAGCAGTTCTTC
CDR3: CASSSQITGTGQHNEQFF

size: few
D: NA
V: TRBV4-1
J: TRBJ2-1
DNA: TGCGCCAGCAGCCACGAGGTCCGAGGGCGGAATGAGCAGTTCTTC
CDR3: CASSHEVRGRNEQFF

size: few
D: NA
V: TRBV12-5
J: TRBJ2-2
DNA: TGTGCTAGCCGAGGGTGGACCGGGGAGCTGTTTTTT
CDR3: CASRGWTGELFF

size: NA
D: NA
V: TRBV11-1
J: TRBJ2-7
DNA: TGTGCCAGCAGCATAATTGGAGCGAACGAGCAGTACTTC
CDR3: CASSIIGANEQYF

size: NA
D: NA
V: TRBV11-2
J: TRBJ2-2
DNA: TGTGCCAGCAGCTTAGTGAGGGGTATGGCCGGGGAGCTGTTTTTT
CDR3: CASSLVRGMAGELFF

size: NA
D: NA
V: TRBV20-1
J: TRBJ2-3
DNA: TGCAGTACTACTGCTCAGGTGAAAAGCACAGATACGCAGTATTTT
CDR3: CSTTAQVKSTDTQYF

size: NA
D: NA
V: TRBV6-5
J: TRBJ2-5
DNA: TGTGCCAGCAGTTACGACCCTCGGGAGACCCAGTACTTC
CDR3: CASSYDPRETQYF

size: many
D: NA
V: TRBV7-2
J: TRBJ2-3
DNA: TGTGCCAGCAGCATAAGTGTCTCAGGCACAGATACGCAGTATTTT
CDR3: CASSISVSGTDTQYF

size: NA
D: NA
V: TRBV29-1
J: TRBJ2-1
DNA: TGCAGCGTTAGGCAGGGGCCGAGGTTCTTC
CDR3: CSVRQGPRFF

size: NA
D: NA
V: TRBV28
J: TRBJ1-5
DNA: TGTGCCAGCAGTTTTAGGTCAGGGGTTCAGCCCCAGCATTTT
CDR3: CASSFRSGVQPQHF

size: NA
D: NA
V: TRBV28
J: TRBJ2-3
DNA: TGTGCCAGCAGCCGCGGATCGGTTACGCAGTATTTT
CDR3: CASSRGSVTQYF

size: few
D: NA
V: TRBV29-1
J: TRBJ1-2
DNA: TGCAGCGTTGAATCCGGGACCGATTATGGCTACACCTTC
CDR3: CSVESGTDYGYTF

size: NA
D: NA
V: TRBV6-2/TRBV6-3
J: TRBJ2-3
DNA: TGTGCCAGCAGTTACGGGCAGGACCACACAGATACGCAGTATTTT
CDR3: CASSYGQDHTDTQYF

size: NA
D: TRBD1
V: TRBV18
J: TRBJ1-6
DNA: TGTGCCAGCTCCGCTGGGACAGCTAAAACAAATTCACCCCTCCACTTT
CDR3: CASSAGTAKTNSPLHF

size: NA
D: NA
V: TRBV2
J: TRBJ2-3
DNA: TGTGCCAGCAGTGAAGGGACCACCTCTAGCACAGATACGCAGTATTTT
CDR3: CASSEGTTSSTDTQYF

size: NA
D: NA
V: TRBV12-3/TRBV12-4
J: TRBJ2-1
DNA: TGTGCCAGCAGTAAAAGCCTATTCAACAATGAGCAGTTCTTC
CDR3: CASSKSLFNNEQFF

size: NA
D: NA
V: TRBV28
J: TRBJ2-3
DNA: TGTGCCAGCAGTTCCATCCGTGCTTCCGACCTCAGCGGAGACACAGATACGCAGTATTTT
CDR3: CASSSIRASDLSGDTDTQYF

size: NA
D: NA
V: TRBV6-6
J: TRBJ2-7
DNA: TGTGCCAGCAGTTACAAGGGTAGCTCCTACGAGCAGTACTTC
CDR3: CASSYKGSSYEQYF

size: NA
D: TRBD2
V: TRBV11-3
J: TRBJ2-5
DNA: TGTGCCAGCAGCTCCGGGACTAGCGGCCTCAATGAGCAGTACTTC
CDR3: CASSSGTSGLNEQYF

size: NA
D: TRBD1
V: TRBV15
J: TRBJ2-6
DNA: TGTGCCACCAGCAGATTATGGGGCAGGGGGCAATCTGGGGCCAACGTCCTGACTTTC
CDR3: CATSRLWGRGQSGANVLTF

size: NA
D: NA
V: TRBV5-1
J: TRBJ1-4
DNA: TGCGCCAGCAGCTTGGAGGTCGGAAAACTGTTTTTT
CDR3: CASSLEVGKLFF

size: NA
D: NA
V: TRBV7-2
J: TRBJ2-7
DNA: TGTGCCAGCAGCTTAGCCCAGGCAGTGGGCGAGCAGTACTTC
CDR3: CASSLAQAVGEQYF

size: NA
D: TRBD1
V: TRBV11-2
J: TRBJ2-1
DNA: TGTGCCAGCAGCCCTTGGACAGGGGGTTTCAATGAGCAGTTCTTC
CDR3: CASSPWTGGFNEQFF

size: once
D: NA
V: TRBV7-2
J: TRBJ2-7
DNA: TGTGCCAGCAGCTTAGAGGTGGGCAGCTCCTACGAGCAGTACTTC
CDR3: CASSLEVGSSYEQYF

size: NA
D: NA
V: TRBV10-3
J: TRBJ1-1
DNA: TGTGCCATCAGAGCTCGGGATGGGGCTGAAGCTTTCTTT
CDR3: CAIRARDGAEAFF

size: few
D: TRBD1
V: TRBV20-1
J: TRBJ2-1
DNA: TGCAGTGCTAGCAACCCGGGACAGGGATGGTACAATGAGCAGTTCTTC
CDR3: CSASNPGQGWYNEQFF

size: NA
D: NA
V: TRBV25-1
J: TRBJ2-1
DNA: TGTGCCAGCAGTGAAGATGTCAGGGCTTACAATGAGCAGTTCTTC
CDR3: CASSEDVRAYNEQFF

size: NA
D: TRBD1
V: TRBV5-1
J: TRBJ1-2
DNA: TGCGCCAGCACCCCTGTGCAGGGGGCGCCGGGCTACACCTTC
CDR3: CASTPVQGAPGYTF

size: NA
D: NA
V: TRBV7-9
J: TRBJ2-7
DNA: TGTGCCAGCAGCTTAAAAGGTACAAGTTACGAGCAGTACTTC
CDR3: CASSLKGTSYEQYF

size: NA
D: TRBD1
V: TRBV5-5
J: TRBJ2-2
DNA: TGTGCCAGCAGCTTTATCCAGGGGGCGACCGGGGAGCTGTTTTTT
CDR3: CASSFIQGATGELFF

size: few
D: TRBD1
V: TRBV7-6
J: TRBJ2-5
DNA: TGTGCCAGCAGCTTAGACAGGGGGTTGGAAGAGACCCAGTACTTC
CDR3: CASSLDRGLEETQYF

size: many
D: TRBD1
V: TRBV28
J: TRBJ2-7
DNA: TGTGCCAGCAGCGGGACAGGTGCTTTTTCCTACGAGCAGTACTTC
CDR3: CASSGTGAFSYEQYF

size: NA
D: NA
V: TRBV28
J: TRBJ2-1
DNA: TGTGCCAGCAGTTTCATGCGGTACAATGAGCAGTTCTTC
CDR3: CASSFMRYNEQFF

size: NA
D: NA
V: TRBV7-2
J: TRBJ2-7
DNA: TGTGCCAGCAGCTGGAGGGAAAGAGGTAGCGGAAATACCTACGAGCAGTACTTC
CDR3: CASSWRERGSGNTYEQYF

size: few
D: TRBD2
V: TRBV6-2/TRBV6-3
J: TRBJ2-1
DNA: TGTGCCAGCCGGAATTTAGCGGGAGCGGTACGGGGTGAGCAGTTCTTC
CDR3: CASRNLAGAVRGEQFF

size: NA
D: NA
V: TRBV2
J: TRBJ2-1
DNA: TGTGCCAGCAGTGAACGGGCAGGGATAGGGTACAATGAGCAGTTCTTC
CDR3: CASSERAGIGYNEQFF

size: NA
D: NA
V: TRBV29-1
J: TRBJ2-3
DNA: TGCAGCGGATGGGCGGCAGGCACGGATACGCAGTATTTT
CDR3: CSGWAAGTDTQYF

size: NA
D: NA
V: TRBV2
J: TRBJ2-5
DNA: TGTGCCAGCAGGGGAAGTAAGGCCCAGTACTTC
CDR3: CASRGSKAQYF

size: many
D: NA
V: TRBV20-1
J: TRBJ2-7
DNA: TGCAGTGCTAGAGGAACCTCCCCCTACGAGCAGTACTTC
CDR3: CSARGTSPYEQYF

size: NA
D: NA
V: TRBV4-2
J: TRBJ2-7
DNA: TGTGCCAGCAGCCAAGATTCCGCGGATAGCTCCTACGAGCAGTACTTC
CDR3: CASSQDSADSSYEQYF